This T cell receptor (beta chain) was retrieved from a study of esophageal squamous cell carcinoma under preoperative chemotherapy. The sample's time point: before preoperative PTX-NDP chemotherapy. TCRdb processed the PCR reads anew with MiXCR; each CDR3 protein has one entry. This table has about 6,600 distinct CDR3 sequences, about a third appearing once. CDR1 and CDR2 (germline): SGHTA, FQGNSA. Trimming took off 5 bases at V and 10 bases at J, with 15 bases between the two ends. There are 13 residues in the CDR3. At least ten counts were recorded for this clonotype. Its specificity is unknown. Points from the study as a whole: Post-treatment tumor-infiltrating lymphocytes appeared partly derived from peripheral T cells migrating into the tumor. Paclitaxel-nedaplatin therapy caused immediate, substantial clonotype frequency changes.

The clonotype comes from a human donor with esophageal squamous cell carcinoma. The donor label of this sample is uncertain. This material was acquired from a patient given preoperative chemotherapy. The chain uses TRBV7-2 and TRBJ2-1, with D perhaps matching TRBD1 or TRBD2 (5 bases each). In DNA form, the CDR3 reads TGTGCCAGCAGCCTTTCCTTTCGGGACGAGCAGTTCTTC. It yields the protein CASSLSFRDEQFF.